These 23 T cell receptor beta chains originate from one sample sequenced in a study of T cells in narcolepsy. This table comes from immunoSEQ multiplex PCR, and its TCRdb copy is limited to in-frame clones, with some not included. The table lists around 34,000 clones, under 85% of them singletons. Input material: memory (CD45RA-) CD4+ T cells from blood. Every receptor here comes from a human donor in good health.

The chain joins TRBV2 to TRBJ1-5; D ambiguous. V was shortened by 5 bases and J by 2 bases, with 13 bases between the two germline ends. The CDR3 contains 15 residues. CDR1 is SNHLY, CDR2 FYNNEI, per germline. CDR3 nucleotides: TGTGCCAGCAGTTTCGACACCGGGGGCAATCAGCCCCAGCATTTT. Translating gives CASSFDTGGNQPQHF.

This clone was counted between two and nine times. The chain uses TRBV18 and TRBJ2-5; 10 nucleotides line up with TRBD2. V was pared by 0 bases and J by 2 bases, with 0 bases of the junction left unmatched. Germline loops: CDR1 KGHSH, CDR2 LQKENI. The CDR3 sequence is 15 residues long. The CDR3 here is CASSPPAGGQETQYF. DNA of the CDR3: TGTGCCAGCTCACCACCAGCGGGAGGGCAAGAGACCCAGTACTTC.

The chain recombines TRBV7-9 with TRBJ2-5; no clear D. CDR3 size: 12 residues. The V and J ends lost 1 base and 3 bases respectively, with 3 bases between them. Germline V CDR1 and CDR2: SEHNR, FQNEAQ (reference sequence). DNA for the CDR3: TGTGCCAGCAGCTTAGTAGAAGAGACCCAGTACTTC. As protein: CASSLVEETQYF.

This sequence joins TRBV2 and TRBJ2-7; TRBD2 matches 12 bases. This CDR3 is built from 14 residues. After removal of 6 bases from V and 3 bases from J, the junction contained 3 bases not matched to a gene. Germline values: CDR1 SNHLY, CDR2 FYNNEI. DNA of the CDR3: TGTGCCAGCAGGAGACTAGCGGGGGTCTACGAGCAGTACTTC. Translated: CASRRLAGVYEQYF. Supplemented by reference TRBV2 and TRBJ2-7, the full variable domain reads EPEVTQTPSHQVTQMGQEVILRCVPISNHLYFYWYRQILGQKVEFLVSFYNNEISEKSEIFDDQFSVERPDGSNFTLKIRSTKLEDSAMYFCASRRLAGVYEQYFGPGTRLTVT.

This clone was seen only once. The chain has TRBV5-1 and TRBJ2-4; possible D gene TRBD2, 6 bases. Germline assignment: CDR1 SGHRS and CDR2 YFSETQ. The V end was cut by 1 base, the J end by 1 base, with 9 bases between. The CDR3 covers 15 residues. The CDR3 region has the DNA TGCGCCAGCAGCTTGAGAAGCGGGGCCAAAAACATTCAGTACTTC. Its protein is CASSLRSGAKNIQYF.

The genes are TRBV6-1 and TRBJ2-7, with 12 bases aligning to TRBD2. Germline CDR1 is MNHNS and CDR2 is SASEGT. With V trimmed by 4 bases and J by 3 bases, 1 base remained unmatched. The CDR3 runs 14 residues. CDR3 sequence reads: CASSGTSGDYEQYF. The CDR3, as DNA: TGTGCCAGCAGTGGGACTAGCGGGGACTACGAGCAGTACTTC.

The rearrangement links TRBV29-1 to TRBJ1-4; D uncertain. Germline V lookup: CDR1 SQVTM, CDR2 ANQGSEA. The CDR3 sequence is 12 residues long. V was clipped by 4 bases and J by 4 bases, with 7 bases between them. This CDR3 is CSVGQINEKLFF. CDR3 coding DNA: TGCAGCGTTGGGCAGATTAATGAAAAACTGTTTTTT.

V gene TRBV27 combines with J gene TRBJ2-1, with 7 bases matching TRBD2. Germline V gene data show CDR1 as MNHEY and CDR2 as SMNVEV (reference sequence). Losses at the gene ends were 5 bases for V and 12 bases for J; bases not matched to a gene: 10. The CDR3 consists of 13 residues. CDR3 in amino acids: CASSLGGSRGQFF. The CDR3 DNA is TGTGCCAGCAGTCTGGGGGGGAGTAGAGGGCAGTTCTTC.

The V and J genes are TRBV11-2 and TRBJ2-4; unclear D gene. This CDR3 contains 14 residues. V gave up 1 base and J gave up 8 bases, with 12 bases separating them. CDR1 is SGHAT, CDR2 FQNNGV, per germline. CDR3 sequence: CASSLGRDPYIQYF. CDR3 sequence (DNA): TGTGCCAGCAGCTTAGGGCGAGATCCTTACATTCAGTACTTC.

The DNA for the CDR3 is TGTGCCACCATGGACAGCTTCATGAACACTGAAGCTTTCTTT. It yields the protein CATMDSFMNTEAFF. V is TRBV19 and J is TRBJ1-1; D possibly corresponds to TRBD1 (6 bases). The germline V gene has CDR1 LNHDA and CDR2 SQIVND (reference sequence). V dropped 10 bases and J dropped 0 bases, with 15 bases sitting between them. The CDR3 extends over 14 amino acids.

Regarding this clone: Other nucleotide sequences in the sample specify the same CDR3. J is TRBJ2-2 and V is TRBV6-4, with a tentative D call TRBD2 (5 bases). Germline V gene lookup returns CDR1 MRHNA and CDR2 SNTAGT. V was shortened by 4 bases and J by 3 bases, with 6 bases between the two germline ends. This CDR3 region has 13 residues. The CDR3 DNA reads TGTGCCAGCAGTGCGGGATACACCGGGGAGCTGTTTTTT. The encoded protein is CASSAGYTGELFF.

The CDR3 DNA is TGTGCCAGCAGGGACCTTTCCTACAATGAGCAGTTCTTC. The encoded protein is CASRDLSYNEQFF. V gene TRBV28 combines with J gene TRBJ2-1; unclear D gene. The V gene lost 6 bases and the J gene lost 1 base, with 7 bases spanning the gap. The CDR3 covers 13 residues. Germline V CDR1 and CDR2: MDHEN, SYDVKM.

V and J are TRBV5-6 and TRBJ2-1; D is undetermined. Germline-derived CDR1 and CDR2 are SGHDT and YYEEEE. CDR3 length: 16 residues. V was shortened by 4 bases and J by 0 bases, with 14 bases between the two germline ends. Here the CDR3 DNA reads TGTGCCAGCAGCCCCTGGTCTGGAAGCTCCTACAATGAGCAGTTCTTC. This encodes CASSPWSGSSYNEQFF.

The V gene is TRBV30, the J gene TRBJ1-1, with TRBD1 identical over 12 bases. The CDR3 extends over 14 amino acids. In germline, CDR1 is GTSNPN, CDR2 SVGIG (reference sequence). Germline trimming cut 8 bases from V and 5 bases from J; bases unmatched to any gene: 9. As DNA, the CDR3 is TGTGCCGGAACCCGGGACAGGGGGCGGACTGAAGCTTTCTTT. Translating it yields CAGTRDRGRTEAFF.

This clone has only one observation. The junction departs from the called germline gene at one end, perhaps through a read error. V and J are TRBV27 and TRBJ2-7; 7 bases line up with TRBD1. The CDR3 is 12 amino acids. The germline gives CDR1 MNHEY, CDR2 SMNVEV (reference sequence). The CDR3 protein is CASRGWGYEQYF. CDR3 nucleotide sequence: TGTGCTAGCAGGGGGTGGGGCTACGAGCAGTACTTC.

The CDR3 spells CASSSGIYHGSEQYF. Here the CDR3 DNA reads TGTGCCAGCAGCTCCGGGATCTACCACGGGAGCGAGCAGTACTTC. The chain joins TRBV11-3 to TRBJ2-7; tentative D call: TRBD2 (6 bases). This CDR3 spans 15 amino acids. V lost 4 bases, J lost 6 bases, and 19 bases lay in between. Germline CDR1 SGHNT, CDR2 YENEEA.

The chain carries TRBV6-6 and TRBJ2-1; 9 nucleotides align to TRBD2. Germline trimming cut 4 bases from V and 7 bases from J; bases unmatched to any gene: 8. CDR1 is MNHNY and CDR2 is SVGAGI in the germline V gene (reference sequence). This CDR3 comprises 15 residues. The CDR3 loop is CASSSYSGSRNEQFF. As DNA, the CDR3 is TGTGCCAGCAGTTCATATAGCGGGAGTAGAAATGAGCAGTTCTTC.

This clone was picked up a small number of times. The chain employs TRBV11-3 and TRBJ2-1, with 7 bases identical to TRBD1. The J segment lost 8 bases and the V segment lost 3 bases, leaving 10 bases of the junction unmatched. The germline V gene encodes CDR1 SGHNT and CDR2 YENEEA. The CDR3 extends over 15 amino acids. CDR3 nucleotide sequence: TGTGCCAGCAGCTTGACAGGGAATATCGGCGATGAGCAGTTCTTC. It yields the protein CASSLTGNIGDEQFF.

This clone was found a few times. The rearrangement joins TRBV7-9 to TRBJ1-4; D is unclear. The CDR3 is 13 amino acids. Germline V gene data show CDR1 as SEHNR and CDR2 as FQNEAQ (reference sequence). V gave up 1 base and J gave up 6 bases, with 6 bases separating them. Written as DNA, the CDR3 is TGTGCCAGCAGCTTAGGAGAGTATGAAAAACTGTTTTTT. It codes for CASSLGEYEKLFF. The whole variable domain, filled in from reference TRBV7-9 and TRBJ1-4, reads DTGVSQNPRHKITKRGQNVTFRCDPISEHNRLYWYRQTLGQGPEFLTYFQNEAQLEKSRLLSDRFSAERPKGSFSTLEIQRTEQGDSAMYLCASSLGEYEKLFFGSGTQLSVL.

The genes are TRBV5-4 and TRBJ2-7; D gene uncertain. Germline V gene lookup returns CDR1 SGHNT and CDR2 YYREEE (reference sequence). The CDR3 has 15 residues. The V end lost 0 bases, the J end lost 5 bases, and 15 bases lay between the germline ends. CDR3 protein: CASSLGDYLRDEQYF. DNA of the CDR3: TGTGCCAGCAGCTTGGGGGATTACCTTCGGGACGAGCAGTACTTC.

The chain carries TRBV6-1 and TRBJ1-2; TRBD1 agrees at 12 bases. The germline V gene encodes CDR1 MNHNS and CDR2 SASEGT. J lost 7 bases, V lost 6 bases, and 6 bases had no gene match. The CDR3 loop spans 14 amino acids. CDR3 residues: CASSTGQGAVGYTF. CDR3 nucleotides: TGTGCCAGCAGCACGGGACAGGGGGCCGTTGGCTACACCTTC.

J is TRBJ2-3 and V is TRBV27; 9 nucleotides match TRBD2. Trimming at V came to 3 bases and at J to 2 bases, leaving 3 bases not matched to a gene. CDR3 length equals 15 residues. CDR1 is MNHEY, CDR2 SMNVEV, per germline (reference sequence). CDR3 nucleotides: TGTGCCAGCAGTTTGACTAGCGGCAACACAGATACGCAGTATTTT. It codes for CASSLTSGNTDTQYF.

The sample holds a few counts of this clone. DNA of the CDR3: TGTGCCAGCAGTCAGGGACCCTTCACCGGGGAGCTGTTTTTT. This codes for CASSQGPFTGELFF. The chain is built from TRBV6-5 and TRBJ2-2; D may match TRBD1 or TRBD2 (5 bases each). The CDR3 contains 14 residues. The V end was cut by 5 bases, the J end by 4 bases, with 11 bases between. CDR1 and CDR2 (germline): MNHEY, SVGAGI.